The entry below describes one TCR beta chain. Its antigen is unknown. Per-nucleotide qualities are absent, and no much larger clonotype sits a single base away. The donors belonged to the validation cohort of 120 subjects, which was separate from the approximately 660-subject first cohort. The data are from a study of cytomegalovirus exposure and HLA in healthy donors (TCRdb year 2017). With respect to the entire study: The roughly 700 repertoires of the first cohort and the 95 to 150 validation repertoires were produced on the same platform, according to a later analysis. The study was designed to test whether signatures of past pathogen exposure could be identified by cataloging public T cell receptors. A separate validation cohort of approximately 120 different subjects was used in addition to the roughly 720-subject first cohort. High-throughput TCR immunosequencing, statistical association of individual TCRs with disease status, and machine learning were combined to predict cytomegalovirus infection status. General conclusions and limits of the study: In both the original and validation cohorts, the classifier was reported to diagnose cytomegalovirus status with high specificity and sensitivity. In vitro tests confirmed that a few of the cytomegalovirus-associated TCR beta chains recognize cytomegalovirus antigens. Of the cluster scores, roughly 95% were above 0 in a later analysis, which found that TCRs clustered in the first cohort also tended to co-occur in the approximately 130 validation repertoires. It was suggested by the authors that the approach could potentially be generalized to other disease states and immunological phenotypes. A later analysis lacked HLA typing for the validation cohort, so it scored co-occurrence in that cohort across all 120 repertoires. Across donors, most TCR sequences were observed very rarely, whereas some public TCRs were present in many individuals. A total of fewer than 200 TCR beta chains were listed by the study as associated with cytomegalovirus.

Libraries were built with the immunoSEQ multiplex PCR assay. In the paper's pipeline: A statistical classification framework was built for diagnosing cytomegalovirus status from the catalog of TCR beta chain sequences. What TCRdb holds here is the immuneACCESS table cut down to in-frame rearrangements. Part of the clones is not present; checked against another copy, under half of the missing clones reflect an unresolved V gene, and the others are unexplained. V, J and clone size were drawn from that table, and D and trimming were deduced from the DNA. This sample lists 130,000 or so clones; around 90% were detected once. The ten top clones hold approximately 2.1% of the sample. Sequences PRHDT (CDR1) and FYEKMQ (CDR2) are obtained from the germline V gene (reference sequence). The junction shows trimming of 3 bases on V and 2 bases on J, and the gene matches do not reach 6 bases of it. The CDR3 sequence holds 15 residues, the cysteine and phenylalanine included. Here the CDR3 DNA is all that survives: 45 bases in frame from base 1.

The source of this sequence is a woman between 18 and 30 years old in good health and CMV-seronegative. Source material: PBMCs. Rearrangement joined TRBV13 to TRBJ1-2, and TRBD1 matches 7 of the central bases. The sequence in DNA is TGTGCCAGCAGCTTCGGGACAGCCCCGAACTATGGCTACACCTTC. Its protein is CASSFGTAPNYGYTF.